This TCR beta chain was profiled in a study of T cell responses to AZD1222 COVID-19 vaccine. Whole-study findings and limits: Clonal diversity was possibly underestimated, and white British individuals and females predominated among donors.

CDR1 LNHDA and CDR2 SQIVND come from the germline V gene (reference sequence). This CDR3 comprises 15 residues. Trimming took off 0 bases at V and 5 bases at J, with 13 bases between the two ends. Using immunoSEQ multiplex PCR, the repertoire was profiled, and TCRdb retains in-frame clones only, with some absent. The sample gives 150,000 to 180,000 clones, over 85% of which show up once; about 20% is in the top ten. Concerning this clone itself: The antigen remains undetermined.

This chain connects TRBV19 to TRBJ1-2; D is undetermined. The source of this sequence is an adult in good health. The material sequenced was peripheral blood, taken on day 0 of AZD1222 vaccination. This CDR3 is CASSIDAQSTYGYTF. Written as DNA, the CDR3 is TGTGCCAGTAGTATAGATGCACAGTCGACTTATGGCTACACCTTC.